This is a list of T cell receptor beta chains from one sample in a study of blood T cell repertoires in COVID-19. Clones were read by immunoSEQ multiplex PCR, and TCRdb kept only the in-frame ones, dropping some. The sample shows roughly 140,000 clones, 65% to 85% of them seen only once. Material: peripheral blood. These receptors all stem from a woman aged 45-65 years with acute or convalescent COVID-19. Each CDR3 is given with its conserved first and last residue. D genes are given only for firm matches. Size tells how often a clone was seen (once, few, many) or the class of an expanded clone, and some rows leave it out.

j_gene: TRBJ2-7
abundance: -
d_gene: -
v_gene: TRBV4-2
CDR3nt: TGTGCCAGCAGCGCAAAAGGGGACTACGAGCAGTACTTC
CDR3aa: CASSAKGDYEQYF

j_gene: TRBJ1-4
abundance: -
d_gene: -
v_gene: TRBV9
CDR3nt: TGTGCCAGCAGCCCCCCCCATGGAGGCACTAATGAAAAACTGTTTTTT
CDR3aa: CASSPPHGGTNEKLFF

j_gene: TRBJ1-5
abundance: -
d_gene: -
v_gene: TRBV6-5
CDR3nt: TGTGCCAGCAGTTATGAGGGATATCAACAGCCCCAGCATTTT
CDR3aa: CASSYEGYQQPQHF

j_gene: TRBJ1-1
abundance: -
d_gene: -
v_gene: TRBV11-2
CDR3nt: TGTGCCAGCAGCACCTTCCCCCAGGGAACTGAAGCTTTCTTT
CDR3aa: CASSTFPQGTEAFF

j_gene: TRBJ1-5
abundance: once
d_gene: -
v_gene: TRBV6-2/TRBV6-3
CDR3nt: TGTGCCAGCAGTTACTCGTTAGACAGGCGCAATCAGCCCCAGCATTTT
CDR3aa: CASSYSLDRRNQPQHF

j_gene: TRBJ1-1
abundance: -
d_gene: TRBD1
v_gene: TRBV19
CDR3nt: TGTGCCAGTAGTATAGATGGGCAGGGACAGGGGAACACTGAAGCTTTCTTT
CDR3aa: CASSIDGQGQGNTEAFF

j_gene: TRBJ2-1
abundance: -
d_gene: TRBD1
v_gene: TRBV7-2
CDR3nt: TGTGCCAGCAGACCGGGACAGGCCTACAATGAGCAGTTCTTC
CDR3aa: CASRPGQAYNEQFF

j_gene: TRBJ1-1
abundance: few
d_gene: TRBD1
v_gene: TRBV5-8
CDR3nt: TGTGCCAGCAGCTATGACAGGGACACTGAAGCTTTCTTT
CDR3aa: CASSYDRDTEAFF

j_gene: TRBJ1-2
abundance: -
d_gene: -
v_gene: TRBV29-1
CDR3nt: TGCAGCGTTGAAGGTTTCGCGTCGCGGGGCTACACCTTC
CDR3aa: CSVEGFASRGYTF

j_gene: TRBJ2-1
abundance: -
d_gene: TRBD1
v_gene: TRBV18
CDR3nt: TGTGCCAGCTCACCACCGTGGGGGGGACAGGGGAATGAGCAGTTCTTC
CDR3aa: CASSPPWGGQGNEQFF

j_gene: TRBJ2-7
abundance: -
d_gene: TRBD2
v_gene: TRBV6-5
CDR3nt: TGTGCCAGCAGATCGATAGCGGGGGCCGAGCAGTACTTC
CDR3aa: CASRSIAGAEQYF

j_gene: TRBJ1-2
abundance: -
d_gene: -
v_gene: TRBV7-3
CDR3nt: TGTGCCAGCAGCCCAGCGGCAGGGGCGAAAGGCTACACCTTC
CDR3aa: CASSPAAGAKGYTF

j_gene: TRBJ1-2
abundance: -
d_gene: -
v_gene: TRBV10-3
CDR3nt: TGTGCCATCAGTGAAGGTTCCGCAGGGGCAGGGGTCTATGGCTACACCTTC
CDR3aa: CAISEGSAGAGVYGYTF

j_gene: TRBJ2-1
abundance: once
d_gene: -
v_gene: TRBV7-9
CDR3nt: TGTGCCAGCAGCCGCACCCCCGCAGGGAACAATGAGCAGTTCTTC
CDR3aa: CASSRTPAGNNEQFF

j_gene: TRBJ1-1
abundance: -
d_gene: TRBD1
v_gene: TRBV11-1
CDR3nt: TGTGCCAGCAGCTTAGGCCGGGACAGGGACAACACTGAAGCTTTCTTT
CDR3aa: CASSLGRDRDNTEAFF

j_gene: TRBJ2-1
abundance: -
d_gene: -
v_gene: TRBV5-8
CDR3nt: TGTGCCAGCAGCTATTCGGGTATGGTTGTACCGCAGTTCTTC
CDR3aa: CASSYSGMVVPQFF

j_gene: TRBJ2-1
abundance: -
d_gene: TRBD2
v_gene: TRBV11-2
CDR3nt: TGTGCCAGCAGCAGGACTAGCGGCAACTCCTACAATGAGCAGTTCTTC
CDR3aa: CASSRTSGNSYNEQFF

j_gene: TRBJ1-2
abundance: -
d_gene: TRBD1
v_gene: TRBV6-2/TRBV6-3
CDR3nt: TGTGCCAGCAGTCCGGACAGGGGGCGAAACTATGGCTACACCTTC
CDR3aa: CASSPDRGRNYGYTF

j_gene: TRBJ1-1
abundance: few
d_gene: TRBD1
v_gene: TRBV7-3
CDR3nt: TGTGCCAGCAGCCAAGGGACAGGCACTGAAGCTTTCTTT
CDR3aa: CASSQGTGTEAFF

j_gene: TRBJ1-2
abundance: -
d_gene: TRBD1
v_gene: TRBV28
CDR3nt: TGTGCCAGTAAATCGGTGGACAGGGGGGTTAGTGGCTACACCTTC
CDR3aa: CASKSVDRGVSGYTF

j_gene: TRBJ1-2
abundance: once
d_gene: -
v_gene: TRBV12-3/TRBV12-4
CDR3nt: TGTGCCAGCACGGCAGGGCCCACGGGTGGCTACACCTTC
CDR3aa: CASTAGPTGGYTF

j_gene: TRBJ2-1
abundance: -
d_gene: -
v_gene: TRBV9
CDR3nt: TGTGCCAGCAGCGTAGGGACTACCGAATACAATGAGCAGTTCTTC
CDR3aa: CASSVGTTEYNEQFF

j_gene: TRBJ1-2
abundance: -
d_gene: -
v_gene: TRBV9
CDR3nt: TGTGCCAGCAGCGCCACAGATGGCTACACCTTC
CDR3aa: CASSATDGYTF

j_gene: TRBJ1-1
abundance: -
d_gene: -
v_gene: TRBV5-1
CDR3nt: TGCGCCAGCAGCTTGTTCACGGCGGGCGAGGAAGCTTTCTTT
CDR3aa: CASSLFTAGEEAFF

j_gene: TRBJ1-3
abundance: once
d_gene: -
v_gene: TRBV12-3/TRBV12-4
CDR3nt: TGTGCCAGCAGCCTACGGGAGGACACCATATATTTT
CDR3aa: CASSLREDTIYF

j_gene: TRBJ1-5
abundance: -
d_gene: -
v_gene: TRBV7-2
CDR3nt: TGTGCCACGGGACTGGGAGTTGGTCAGCCCCAGCATTTT
CDR3aa: CATGLGVGQPQHF

j_gene: TRBJ1-4
abundance: -
d_gene: TRBD1
v_gene: TRBV6-1
CDR3nt: TGTGCCAGCAGTGAGCAGGGGGCATTCGGTGAAAAACTGTTTTTT
CDR3aa: CASSEQGAFGEKLFF

j_gene: TRBJ1-2
abundance: -
d_gene: TRBD1
v_gene: TRBV30
CDR3nt: TGTGCCTGGAGTGTACGGCGTCCGAGACAGGGGGTTTCGTGGGATGGCTACACCTTC
CDR3aa: CAWSVRRPRQGVSWDGYTF

j_gene: TRBJ1-1
abundance: -
d_gene: -
v_gene: TRBV2
CDR3nt: TGTGCCAGCAGTGCTGGACAGTTTATGAACACTGAAGCTTTCTTT
CDR3aa: CASSAGQFMNTEAFF

j_gene: TRBJ2-5
abundance: -
d_gene: -
v_gene: TRBV7-2
CDR3nt: TGTGCCAGCAGCTTGGAGGGGGCTAGGGGGACCCAGTACTTC
CDR3aa: CASSLEGARGTQYF

j_gene: TRBJ1-6
abundance: -
d_gene: -
v_gene: TRBV12-5
CDR3nt: TGTGCTAGTGGTTACGGGGAGGGTCATTCACCCCTCCACTTT
CDR3aa: CASGYGEGHSPLHF

j_gene: TRBJ2-3
abundance: -
d_gene: -
v_gene: TRBV7-9
CDR3nt: TGTGCCAGCAGCTACTTAGGTTGGGGCTTATCCCACACAGATACGCAGTATTTT
CDR3aa: CASSYLGWGLSHTDTQYF

j_gene: TRBJ1-6
abundance: -
d_gene: TRBD1
v_gene: TRBV23-1
CDR3nt: TGCGCCAGCAGTATTAGGGACAGGCCCCACCTCGGCTCCTATAATTCACCCCTCCACTTT
CDR3aa: CASSIRDRPHLGSYNSPLHF

j_gene: TRBJ2-2
abundance: -
d_gene: -
v_gene: TRBV7-6
CDR3nt: TGTGCCAGCAGCAAGGAGGTGGAGCTGTTTTTT
CDR3aa: CASSKEVELFF

j_gene: TRBJ1-6
abundance: -
d_gene: -
v_gene: TRBV7-9
CDR3nt: TGTGCCAGCAGCCCGGACACCACTAATAATTCACCCCTCCACTTT
CDR3aa: CASSPDTTNNSPLHF

j_gene: TRBJ1-5
abundance: -
d_gene: -
v_gene: TRBV2
CDR3nt: TGTGCCAGCAGAGGGGACACCCGTCCGAATCAGCCCCAGCATTTT
CDR3aa: CASRGDTRPNQPQHF

j_gene: TRBJ1-1
abundance: once
d_gene: -
v_gene: TRBV6-6
CDR3nt: TGTGCCAGCAGCCAATTAGGGTCAGGGACTGAAGCTTTCTTT
CDR3aa: CASSQLGSGTEAFF

j_gene: TRBJ2-1
abundance: -
d_gene: TRBD2
v_gene: TRBV28
CDR3nt: TGTGCCAGTTACCGACTCGGGACTAGCGGATACAATGAGCAGTTCTTC
CDR3aa: CASYRLGTSGYNEQFF

j_gene: TRBJ1-2
abundance: -
d_gene: TRBD1
v_gene: TRBV19
CDR3nt: TGTGCCAGTAGTACCCCCGGACAGGGGCTAGCTAACTATGGCTACACCTTC
CDR3aa: CASSTPGQGLANYGYTF

j_gene: TRBJ1-5
abundance: few
d_gene: -
v_gene: TRBV7-2
CDR3nt: TGTGCCAGCAGCTTATCCGTCTCTAGCAATCAGCCCCAGCATTTT
CDR3aa: CASSLSVSSNQPQHF

j_gene: TRBJ1-2
abundance: -
d_gene: -
v_gene: TRBV18
CDR3nt: TGTGCCAGCTCACCACCGGCGGCGTCGGGAGCCTATGGCTACACCTTC
CDR3aa: CASSPPAASGAYGYTF

j_gene: TRBJ2-1
abundance: few
d_gene: -
v_gene: TRBV2
CDR3nt: TGTGCCAGCAGTGAACCAGATCCGCCCTCCTACAATGAGCAGTTCTTC
CDR3aa: CASSEPDPPSYNEQFF

j_gene: TRBJ2-2
abundance: -
d_gene: TRBD2
v_gene: TRBV3-1/TRBV3-2
CDR3nt: TGTGCCAGCACCCGGGACTGGGAGGGCACCGGGGAGCTGTTTTTT
CDR3aa: CASTRDWEGTGELFF

j_gene: TRBJ2-7
abundance: few
d_gene: -
v_gene: TRBV5-4
CDR3nt: TGTGCCAGCAGCTTGACGCAGGCAACCAACGAGCAGTACTTC
CDR3aa: CASSLTQATNEQYF

j_gene: TRBJ1-2
abundance: -
d_gene: TRBD1
v_gene: TRBV5-1
CDR3nt: TGCGCCAGCAGCTCAGGTACAGGGGCCGGCTACACCTTC
CDR3aa: CASSSGTGAGYTF

j_gene: TRBJ1-1
abundance: -
d_gene: TRBD1
v_gene: TRBV12-3/TRBV12-4
CDR3nt: TGTGCCAGCAAAACAGGGGGGGAGACTGAAGCTTTCTTT
CDR3aa: CASKTGGETEAFF

j_gene: TRBJ1-5
abundance: -
d_gene: TRBD1
v_gene: TRBV19
CDR3nt: TGTGCCAGTAGTACCAGACAGGGGGCGAGCAATCAGCCCCAGCATTTT
CDR3aa: CASSTRQGASNQPQHF

j_gene: TRBJ2-7
abundance: -
d_gene: TRBD2
v_gene: TRBV7-3
CDR3nt: TGTGCCAGCAGCTCCGGAATAGCGGGGATCTCCTACGAGCAGTACTTC
CDR3aa: CASSSGIAGISYEQYF

j_gene: TRBJ1-6
abundance: -
d_gene: -
v_gene: TRBV3-1/TRBV3-2
CDR3nt: TGTGCCAGCAGCCAAGATCAGGGACACTCACCCCTCCACTTT
CDR3aa: CASSQDQGHSPLHF

j_gene: TRBJ1-3
abundance: -
d_gene: -
v_gene: TRBV4-2
CDR3nt: TGTGCCAGCAGCCAAGTTTTAGACAGCTCTGGAAACACCATATATTTT
CDR3aa: CASSQVLDSSGNTIYF

j_gene: TRBJ1-4
abundance: once
d_gene: TRBD1
v_gene: TRBV28
CDR3nt: TGTGCCAGCAGCTTGGACAGGGCCAATGAAAAACTGTTTTTT
CDR3aa: CASSLDRANEKLFF

j_gene: TRBJ1-1
abundance: -
d_gene: -
v_gene: TRBV7-8
CDR3nt: TGTGCCAGCAGCAAATCACAGTGGAACACTGAAGCTTTCTTT
CDR3aa: CASSKSQWNTEAFF

j_gene: TRBJ1-1
abundance: -
d_gene: -
v_gene: TRBV27
CDR3nt: TGTGCCAGCAGACCTGGACAACTGAACACTGAAGCTTTCTTT
CDR3aa: CASRPGQLNTEAFF

j_gene: TRBJ1-1
abundance: -
d_gene: -
v_gene: TRBV6-5
CDR3nt: TGTGCCAGTGGACAGCCTAACACTGAAGCTTTCTTT
CDR3aa: CASGQPNTEAFF

j_gene: TRBJ1-3
abundance: -
d_gene: -
v_gene: TRBV2
CDR3nt: TGTGCCAGCAGTGAAGCCGACAGGAGTGGAAACACCATATATTTT
CDR3aa: CASSEADRSGNTIYF

j_gene: TRBJ1-4
abundance: -
d_gene: TRBD1
v_gene: TRBV28
CDR3nt: TGTGCCAGCAGTCCCCAGACAGGGGGGCAGGGTCCGGAGAAAAAACTGTTTTTT
CDR3aa: CASSPQTGGQGPEKKLFF